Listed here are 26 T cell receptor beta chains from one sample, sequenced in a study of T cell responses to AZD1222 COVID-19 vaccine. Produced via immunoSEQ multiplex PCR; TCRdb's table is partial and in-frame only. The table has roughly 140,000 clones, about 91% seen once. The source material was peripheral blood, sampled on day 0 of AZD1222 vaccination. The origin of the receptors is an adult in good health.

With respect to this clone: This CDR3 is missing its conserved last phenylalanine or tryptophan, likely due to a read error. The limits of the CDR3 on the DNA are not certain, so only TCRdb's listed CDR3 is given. The CDR3 protein is CATSDLPLI. V is TRBV24-1 and J is TRBJ2-7. Germline V gives CDR1 KGHDR, CDR2 SFDVKD. The CDR3 spans 9 residues, counting both ends.

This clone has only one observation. DNA for the CDR3: TGTGCCTGGAGCCAGGGGACCCAGCCCCAGCATTTT. It yields the protein CAWSQGTQPQHF. V usage is TRBV30 and J usage is TRBJ1-5; D perhaps matches TRBD1 (6 bases). The CDR3 consists of 12 residues. V lost 3 bases to trimming and J lost 7 bases, with 10 bases between them. Germline V gives CDR1 GTSNPN, CDR2 SVGIG (reference sequence).

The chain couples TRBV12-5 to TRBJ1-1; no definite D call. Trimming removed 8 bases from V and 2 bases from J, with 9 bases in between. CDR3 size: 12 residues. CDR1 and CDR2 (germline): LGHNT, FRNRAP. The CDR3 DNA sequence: TGTGCTAGTTCCGGGGTCAACACTGAAGCTTTCTTT. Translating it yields CASSGVNTEAFF.

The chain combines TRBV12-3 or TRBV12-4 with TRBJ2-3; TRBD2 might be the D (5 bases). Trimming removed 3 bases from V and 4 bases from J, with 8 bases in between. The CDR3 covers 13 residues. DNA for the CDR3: TGTGCCAGCAGTTTCGGGAACGCAGATACGCAGTATTTT. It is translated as CASSFGNADTQYF.

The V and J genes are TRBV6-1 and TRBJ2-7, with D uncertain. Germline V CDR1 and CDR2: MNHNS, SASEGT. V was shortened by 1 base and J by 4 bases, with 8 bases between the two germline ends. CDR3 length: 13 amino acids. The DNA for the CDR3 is TGTGCCAGCAGTGAAGGGCAGTTATACGAGCAGTACTTC. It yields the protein CASSEGQLYEQYF.

The CDR3 DNA is TGCGCCAGCAGCCCAGGGGCGGTTTGGTCTGCTGAAGCTTTCTTT. Its protein is CASSPGAVWSAEAFF. The V gene is TRBV5-1, the J gene TRBJ1-1, with D maybe TRBD1 (6 bases). The CDR3 is 15 residues long. The V gene lost 4 bases and the J gene lost 6 bases, with 19 bases spanning the gap. The germline CDR1 and CDR2 sequences are SGHRS and YFSETQ.

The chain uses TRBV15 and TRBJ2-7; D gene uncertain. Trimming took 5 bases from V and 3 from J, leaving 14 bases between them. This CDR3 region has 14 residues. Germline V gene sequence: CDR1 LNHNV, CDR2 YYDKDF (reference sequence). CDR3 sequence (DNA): TGTGCCACCAGCGTAGAAATGGGGTTCTACGAGCAGTACTTC. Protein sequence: CATSVEMGFYEQYF.

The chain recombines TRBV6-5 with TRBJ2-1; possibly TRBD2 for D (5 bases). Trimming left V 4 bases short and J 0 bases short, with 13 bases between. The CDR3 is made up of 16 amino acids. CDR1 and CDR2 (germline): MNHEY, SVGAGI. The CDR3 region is CASSSRTPSSYNEQFF. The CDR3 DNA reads TGTGCCAGCAGTTCCAGGACTCCAAGCTCCTACAATGAGCAGTTCTTC.

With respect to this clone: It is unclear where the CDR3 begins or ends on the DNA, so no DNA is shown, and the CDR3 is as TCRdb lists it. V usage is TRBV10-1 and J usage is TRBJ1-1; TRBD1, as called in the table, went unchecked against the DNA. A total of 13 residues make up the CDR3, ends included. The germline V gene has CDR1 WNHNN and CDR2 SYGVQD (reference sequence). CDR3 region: CAGRAVYSCQAFF.

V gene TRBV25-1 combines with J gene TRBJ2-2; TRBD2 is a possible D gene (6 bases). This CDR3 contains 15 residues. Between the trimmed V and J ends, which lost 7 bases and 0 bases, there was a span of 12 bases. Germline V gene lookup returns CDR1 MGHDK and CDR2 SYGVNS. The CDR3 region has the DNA TGTGCCAGCACCCTTAGCGGAACGAACACCGGGGAGCTGTTTTTT. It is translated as CASTLSGTNTGELFF.

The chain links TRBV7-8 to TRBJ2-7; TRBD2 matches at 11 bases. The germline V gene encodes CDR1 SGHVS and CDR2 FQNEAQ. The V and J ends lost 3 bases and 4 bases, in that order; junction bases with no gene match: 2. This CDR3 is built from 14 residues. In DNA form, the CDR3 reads TGTGCCAGCAGCTTGGGACTAGCGGAATACGAGCAGTACTTC. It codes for CASSLGLAEYEQYF.

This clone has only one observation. CDR3 sequence reads: CASSQDGSWAGELFF. DNA for the CDR3: TGCGCCAGCAGCCAAGATGGGTCTTGGGCCGGGGAGCTGTTTTTT. This sequence joins TRBV4-3 and TRBJ2-2; D unclear. Germline V gives CDR1 LGHNA, CDR2 YSLEER. V lost 0 bases to trimming and J lost 6 bases, with 11 bases between them. This CDR3 spans 15 amino acids.

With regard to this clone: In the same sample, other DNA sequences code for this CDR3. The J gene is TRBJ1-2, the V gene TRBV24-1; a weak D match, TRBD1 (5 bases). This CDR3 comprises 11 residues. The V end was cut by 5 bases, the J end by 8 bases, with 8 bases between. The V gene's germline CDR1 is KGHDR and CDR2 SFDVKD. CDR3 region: CATSGRGGYTF. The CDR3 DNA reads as TGTGCCACCAGTGGACGGGGCGGCTACACCTTC.

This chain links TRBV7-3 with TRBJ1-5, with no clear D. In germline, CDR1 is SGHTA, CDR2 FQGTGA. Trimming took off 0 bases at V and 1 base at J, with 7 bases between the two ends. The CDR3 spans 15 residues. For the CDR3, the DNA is TGTGCCAGCAGCTTAACTGAAGAGAGCAATCAGCCCCAGCATTTT. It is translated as CASSLTEESNQPQHF. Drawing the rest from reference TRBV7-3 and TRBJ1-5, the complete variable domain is GAGVSQTPSNKVTEKGKYVELRCDPISGHTALYWYRQSLGQGPEFLIYFQGTGAADDSGLPNDRFFAVRPEGSVSTLKIQRTERGDSAVYLCASSLTEESNQPQHFGDGTRLSIL.

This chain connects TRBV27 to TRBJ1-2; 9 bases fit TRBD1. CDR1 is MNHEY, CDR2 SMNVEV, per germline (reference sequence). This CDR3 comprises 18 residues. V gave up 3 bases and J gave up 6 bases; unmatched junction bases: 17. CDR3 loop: CASSFRPPSLGTGHGYTF. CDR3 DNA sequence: TGTGCCAGCAGTTTCCGCCCCCCTTCCCTGGGGACAGGGCATGGCTACACCTTC.

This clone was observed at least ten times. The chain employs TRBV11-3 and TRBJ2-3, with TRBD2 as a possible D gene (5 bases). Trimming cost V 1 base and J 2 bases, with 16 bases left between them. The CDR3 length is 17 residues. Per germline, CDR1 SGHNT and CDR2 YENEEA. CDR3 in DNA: TGTGCCAGCAGCTTAGCGGGTAGCGCGATGCTCACAGATACGCAGTATTTT. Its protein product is CASSLAGSAMLTDTQYF.

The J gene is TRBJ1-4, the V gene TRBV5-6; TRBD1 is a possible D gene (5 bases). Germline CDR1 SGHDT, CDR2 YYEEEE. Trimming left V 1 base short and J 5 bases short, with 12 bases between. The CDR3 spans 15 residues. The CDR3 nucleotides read TGTGCCAGCAGCTTGTTGAGGGGCGCAAATGAAAAACTGTTTTTT. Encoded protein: CASSLLRGANEKLFF.

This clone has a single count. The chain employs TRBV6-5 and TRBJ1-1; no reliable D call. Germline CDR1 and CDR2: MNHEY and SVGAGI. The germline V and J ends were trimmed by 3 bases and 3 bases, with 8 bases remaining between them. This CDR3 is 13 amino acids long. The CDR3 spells CASSYLGYTEAFF. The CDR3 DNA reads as TGTGCCAGCAGTTATCTGGGTTACACTGAAGCTTTCTTT.

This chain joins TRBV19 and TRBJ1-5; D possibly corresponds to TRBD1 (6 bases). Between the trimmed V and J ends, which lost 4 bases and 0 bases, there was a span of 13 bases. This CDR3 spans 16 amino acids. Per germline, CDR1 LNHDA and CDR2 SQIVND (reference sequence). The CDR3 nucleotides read TGTGCCAGTAGTAGTTGGGCAGGGGATAGCAATCAGCCCCAGCATTTT. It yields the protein CASSSWAGDSNQPQHF.

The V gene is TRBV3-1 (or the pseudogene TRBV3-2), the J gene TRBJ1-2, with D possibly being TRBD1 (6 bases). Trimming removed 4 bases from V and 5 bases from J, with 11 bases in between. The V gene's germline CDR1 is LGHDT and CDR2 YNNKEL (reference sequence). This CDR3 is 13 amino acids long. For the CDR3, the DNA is TGTGCCAGCAGCCGAGGACAGATGTATGGCTACACCTTC. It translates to CASSRGQMYGYTF.

CDR3 residues: CASSTPEGWTEAFF. CDR3 bases: TGTGCCAGTAGTACGCCCGAGGGATGGACTGAAGCTTTCTTT. The V call is TRBV19, the J call TRBJ1-1; the D is unclear. Per germline, CDR1 LNHDA and CDR2 SQIVND (reference sequence). The ends were cut back, 4 bases at V and 5 bases at J, with 14 bases in the middle. The CDR3 loop spans 14 amino acids.

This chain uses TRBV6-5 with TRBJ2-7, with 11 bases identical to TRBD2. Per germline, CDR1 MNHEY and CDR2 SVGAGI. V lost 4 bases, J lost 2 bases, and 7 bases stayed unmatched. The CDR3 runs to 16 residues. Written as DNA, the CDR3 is TGTGCCAGCAGTTTTGCCCTAGCGGGAGGACCCTACGAGCAGTACTTC. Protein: CASSFALAGGPYEQYF.

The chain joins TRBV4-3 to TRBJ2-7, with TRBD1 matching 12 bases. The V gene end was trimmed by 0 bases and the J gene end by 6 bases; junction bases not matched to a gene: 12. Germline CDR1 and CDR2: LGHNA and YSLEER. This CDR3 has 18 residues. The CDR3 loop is CASSQDLASGDRGPEQYF. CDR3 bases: TGCGCCAGCAGCCAAGATCTAGCATCGGGGGACAGGGGGCCCGAGCAGTACTTC.

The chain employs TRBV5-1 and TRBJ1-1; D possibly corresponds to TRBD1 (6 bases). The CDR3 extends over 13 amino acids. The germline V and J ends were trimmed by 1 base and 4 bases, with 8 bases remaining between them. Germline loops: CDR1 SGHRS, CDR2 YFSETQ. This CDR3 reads CASSLRRGTEAFF. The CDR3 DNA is TGCGCCAGCAGCTTGCGCAGGGGCACTGAAGCTTTCTTT.

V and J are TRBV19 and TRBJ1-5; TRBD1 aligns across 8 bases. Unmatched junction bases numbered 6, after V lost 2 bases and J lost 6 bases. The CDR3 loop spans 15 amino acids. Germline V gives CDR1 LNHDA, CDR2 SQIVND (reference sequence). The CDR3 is CASSIITGGGQPQHF. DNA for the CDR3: TGTGCCAGTAGTATAATTACAGGGGGTGGTCAGCCCCAGCATTTT.

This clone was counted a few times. In DNA, the CDR3 is TGCAGTGCTAGTTCTTGGGGACAGGACAACTATGGCTACACCTTC. It yields the protein CSASSWGQDNYGYTF. This chain joins TRBV20-1 and TRBJ1-2, with 8 bases fitting TRBD1. The trim removed 3 bases at V and 2 bases at J, leaving 8 bases unmatched. This CDR3 contains 15 residues. The germline CDR1 and CDR2 sequences are DFQATT and SNEGSKA (reference sequence).